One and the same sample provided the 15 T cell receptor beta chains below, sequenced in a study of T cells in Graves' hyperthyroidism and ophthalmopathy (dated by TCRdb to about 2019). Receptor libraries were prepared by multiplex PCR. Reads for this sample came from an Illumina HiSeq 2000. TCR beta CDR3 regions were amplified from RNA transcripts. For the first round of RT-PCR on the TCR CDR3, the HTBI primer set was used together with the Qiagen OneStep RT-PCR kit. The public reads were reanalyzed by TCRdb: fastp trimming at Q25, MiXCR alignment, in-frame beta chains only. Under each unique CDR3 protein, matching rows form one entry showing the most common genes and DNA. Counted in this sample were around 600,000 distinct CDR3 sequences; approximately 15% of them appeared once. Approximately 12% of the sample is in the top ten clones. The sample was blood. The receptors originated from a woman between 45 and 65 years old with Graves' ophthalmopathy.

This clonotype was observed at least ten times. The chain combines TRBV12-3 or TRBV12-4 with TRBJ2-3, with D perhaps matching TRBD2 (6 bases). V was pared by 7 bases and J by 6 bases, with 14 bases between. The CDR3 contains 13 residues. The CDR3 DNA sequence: TGTGCCAGCAATATTCGACTAGATGATACGCAGTATTTT. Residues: CASNIRLDDTQYF.

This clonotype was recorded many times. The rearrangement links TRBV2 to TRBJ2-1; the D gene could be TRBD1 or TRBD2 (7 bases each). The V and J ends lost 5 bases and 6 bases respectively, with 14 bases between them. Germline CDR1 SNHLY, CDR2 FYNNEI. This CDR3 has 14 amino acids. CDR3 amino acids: CASSSQGEGNEQFF. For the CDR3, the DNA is TGTGCCAGCAGTTCGCAGGGGGAGGGCAATGAGCAGTTCTTC.

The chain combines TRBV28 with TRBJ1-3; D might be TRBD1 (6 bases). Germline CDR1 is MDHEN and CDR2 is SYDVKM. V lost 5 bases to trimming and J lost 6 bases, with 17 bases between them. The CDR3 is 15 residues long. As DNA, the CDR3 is TGTGCCAGCAGTCTACTCGGTGGGGGGGCAAACACCATATATTTT. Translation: CASSLLGGGANTIYF.

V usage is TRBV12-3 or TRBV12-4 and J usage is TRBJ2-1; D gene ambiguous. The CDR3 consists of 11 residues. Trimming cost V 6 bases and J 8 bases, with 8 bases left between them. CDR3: CASRLTYEQFF. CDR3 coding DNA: TGTGCCAGCAGGTTGACTTATGAGCAGTTCTTC.

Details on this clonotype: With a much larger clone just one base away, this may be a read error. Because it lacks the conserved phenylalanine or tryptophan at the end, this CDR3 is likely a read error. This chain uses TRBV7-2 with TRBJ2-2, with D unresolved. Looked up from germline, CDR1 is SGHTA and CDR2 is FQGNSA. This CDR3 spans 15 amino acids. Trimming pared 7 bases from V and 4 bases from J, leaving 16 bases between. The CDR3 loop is CASTTRSKITGELFS. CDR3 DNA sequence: TGTGCCAGCACTACCCGGAGCAAAATCACCGGGGAGCTGTTTTCT.

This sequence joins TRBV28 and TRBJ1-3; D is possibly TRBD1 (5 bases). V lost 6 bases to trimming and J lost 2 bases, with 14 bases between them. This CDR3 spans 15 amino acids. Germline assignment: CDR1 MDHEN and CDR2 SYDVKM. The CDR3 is CASRPSGDPGNTIYF. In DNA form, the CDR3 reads TGTGCCAGCAGACCTTCCGGGGACCCTGGAAACACCATATATTTT.

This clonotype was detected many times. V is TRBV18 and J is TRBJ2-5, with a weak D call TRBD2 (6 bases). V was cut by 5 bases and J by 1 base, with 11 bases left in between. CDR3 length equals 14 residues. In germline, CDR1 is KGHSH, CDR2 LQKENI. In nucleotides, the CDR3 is TGTGCCAGCTCAGGACCGGGACTCCAAGAGACCCAGTACTTC. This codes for CASSGPGLQETQYF. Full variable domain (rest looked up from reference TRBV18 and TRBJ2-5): NAGVMQNPRHLVRRRGQEARLRCSPMKGHSHVYWYRQLPEEGLKFMVYLQKENIIDESGMPKERFSAEFPKEGPSILRIQQVVRGDSAAYFCASSGPGLQETQYFGPGTRLLVL.

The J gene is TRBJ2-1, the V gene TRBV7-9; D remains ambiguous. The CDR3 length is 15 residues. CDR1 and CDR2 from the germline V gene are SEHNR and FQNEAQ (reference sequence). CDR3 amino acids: CASDGPGPSYNEQFF. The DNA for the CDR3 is TGTGCGAGCGACGGCCCCGGCCCCTCCTACAATGAGCAGTTCTTC.

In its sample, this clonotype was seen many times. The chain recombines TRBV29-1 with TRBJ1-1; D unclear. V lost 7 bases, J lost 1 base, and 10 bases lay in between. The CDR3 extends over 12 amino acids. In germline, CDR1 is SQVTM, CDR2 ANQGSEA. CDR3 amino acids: CSAGRPNTEAFF. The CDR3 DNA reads TGCAGCGCCGGACGGCCGAACACTGAAGCTTTCTTT.

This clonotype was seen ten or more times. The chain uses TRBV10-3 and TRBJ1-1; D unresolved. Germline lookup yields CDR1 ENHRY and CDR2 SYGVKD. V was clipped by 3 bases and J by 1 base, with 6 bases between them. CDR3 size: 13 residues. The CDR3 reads CAISDHPNTEAFF. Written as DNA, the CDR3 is TGTGCCATCAGTGATCACCCGAACACTGAAGCTTTCTTT.

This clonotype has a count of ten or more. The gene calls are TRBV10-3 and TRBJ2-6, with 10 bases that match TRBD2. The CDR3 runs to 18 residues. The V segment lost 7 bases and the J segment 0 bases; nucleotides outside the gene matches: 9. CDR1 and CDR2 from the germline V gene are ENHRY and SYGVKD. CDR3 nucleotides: TGTGCCATCACCCAGTTACTAGCGGGAACCTCTGGGGCCAACGTCCTGACTTTC. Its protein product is CAITQLLAGTSGANVLTF.

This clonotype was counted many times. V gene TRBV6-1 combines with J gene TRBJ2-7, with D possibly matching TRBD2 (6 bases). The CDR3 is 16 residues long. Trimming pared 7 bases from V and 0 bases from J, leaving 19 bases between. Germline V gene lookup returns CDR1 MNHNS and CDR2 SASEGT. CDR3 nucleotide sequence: TGTGCCAGCACGGGGGACGGCGGCTGGAGCTCCTACGAGCAGTACTTC. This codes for CASTGDGGWSSYEQYF.

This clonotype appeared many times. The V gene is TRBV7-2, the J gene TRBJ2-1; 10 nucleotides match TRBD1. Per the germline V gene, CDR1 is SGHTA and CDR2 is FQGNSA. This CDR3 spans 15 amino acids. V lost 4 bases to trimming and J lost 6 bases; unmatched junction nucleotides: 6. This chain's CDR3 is CASSSGDRGGNEQFF. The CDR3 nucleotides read TGTGCCAGCAGCTCCGGGGACAGGGGCGGCAATGAGCAGTTCTTC.

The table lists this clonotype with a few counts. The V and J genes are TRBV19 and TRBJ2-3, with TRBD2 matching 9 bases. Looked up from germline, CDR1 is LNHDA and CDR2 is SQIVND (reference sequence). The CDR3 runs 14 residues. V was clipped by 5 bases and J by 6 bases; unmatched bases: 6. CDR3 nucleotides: TGTGCCAGTAGTGCCTTTAGCGGGAGTGATACGCAGTATTTT. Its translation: CASSAFSGSDTQYF.

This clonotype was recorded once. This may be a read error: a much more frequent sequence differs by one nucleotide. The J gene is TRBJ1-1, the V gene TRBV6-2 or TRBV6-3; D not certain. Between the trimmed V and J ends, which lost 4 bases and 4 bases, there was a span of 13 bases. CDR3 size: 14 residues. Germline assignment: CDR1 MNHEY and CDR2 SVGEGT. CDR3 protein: CASSFTKRSTEAFF. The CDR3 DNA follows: TGTGCCAGCAGTTTTACAAAACGGAGCACTGAAGCTTTCTTT.